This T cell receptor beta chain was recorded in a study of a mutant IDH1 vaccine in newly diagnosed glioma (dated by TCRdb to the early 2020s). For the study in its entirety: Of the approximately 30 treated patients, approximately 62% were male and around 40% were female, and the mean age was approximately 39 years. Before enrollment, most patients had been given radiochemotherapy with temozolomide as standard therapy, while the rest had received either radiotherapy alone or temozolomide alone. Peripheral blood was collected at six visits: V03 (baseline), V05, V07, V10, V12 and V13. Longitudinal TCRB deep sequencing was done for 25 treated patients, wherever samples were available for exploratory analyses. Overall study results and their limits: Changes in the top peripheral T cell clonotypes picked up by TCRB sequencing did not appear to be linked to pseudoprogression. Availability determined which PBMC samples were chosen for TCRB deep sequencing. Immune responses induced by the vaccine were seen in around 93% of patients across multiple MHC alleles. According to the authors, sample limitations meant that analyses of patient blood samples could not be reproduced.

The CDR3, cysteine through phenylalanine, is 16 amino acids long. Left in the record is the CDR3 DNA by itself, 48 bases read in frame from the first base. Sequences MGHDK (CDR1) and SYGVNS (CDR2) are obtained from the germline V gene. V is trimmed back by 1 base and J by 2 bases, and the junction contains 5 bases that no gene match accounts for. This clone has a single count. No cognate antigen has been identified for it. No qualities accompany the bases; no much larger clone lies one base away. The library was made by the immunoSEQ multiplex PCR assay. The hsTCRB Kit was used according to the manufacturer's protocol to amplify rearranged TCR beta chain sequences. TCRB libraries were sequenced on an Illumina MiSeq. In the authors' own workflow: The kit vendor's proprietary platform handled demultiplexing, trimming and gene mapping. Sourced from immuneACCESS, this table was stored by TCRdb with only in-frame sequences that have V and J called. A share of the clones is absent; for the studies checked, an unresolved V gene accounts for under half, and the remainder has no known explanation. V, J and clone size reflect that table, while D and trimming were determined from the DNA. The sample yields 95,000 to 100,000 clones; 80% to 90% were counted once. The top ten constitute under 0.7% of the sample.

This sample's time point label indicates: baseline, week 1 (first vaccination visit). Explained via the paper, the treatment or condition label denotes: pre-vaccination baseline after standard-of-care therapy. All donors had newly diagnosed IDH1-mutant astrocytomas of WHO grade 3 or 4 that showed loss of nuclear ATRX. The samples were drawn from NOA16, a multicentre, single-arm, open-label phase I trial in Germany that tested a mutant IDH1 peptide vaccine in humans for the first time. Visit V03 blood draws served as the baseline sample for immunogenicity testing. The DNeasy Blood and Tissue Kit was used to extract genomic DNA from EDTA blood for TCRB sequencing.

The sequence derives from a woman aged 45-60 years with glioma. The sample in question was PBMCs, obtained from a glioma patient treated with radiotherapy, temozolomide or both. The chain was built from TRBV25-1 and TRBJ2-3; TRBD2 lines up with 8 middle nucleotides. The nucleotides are TGTGCCAGCAGTGAATCGGCAGCGGGAGTCACAGATACGCAGTATTTT. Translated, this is CASSESAAGVTDTQYF.